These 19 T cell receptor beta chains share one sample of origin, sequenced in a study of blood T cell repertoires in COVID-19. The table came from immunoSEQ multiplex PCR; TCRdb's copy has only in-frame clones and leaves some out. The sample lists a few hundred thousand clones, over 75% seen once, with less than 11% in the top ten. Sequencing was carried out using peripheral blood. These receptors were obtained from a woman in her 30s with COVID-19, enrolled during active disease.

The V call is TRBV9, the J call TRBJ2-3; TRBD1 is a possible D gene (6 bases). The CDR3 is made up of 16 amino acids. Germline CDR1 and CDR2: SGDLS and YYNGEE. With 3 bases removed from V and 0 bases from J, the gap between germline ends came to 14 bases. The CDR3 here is CASSGQGRLSTDTQYF. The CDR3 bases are TGTGCCAGCAGCGGGCAGGGGCGACTTAGCACAGATACGCAGTATTTT.

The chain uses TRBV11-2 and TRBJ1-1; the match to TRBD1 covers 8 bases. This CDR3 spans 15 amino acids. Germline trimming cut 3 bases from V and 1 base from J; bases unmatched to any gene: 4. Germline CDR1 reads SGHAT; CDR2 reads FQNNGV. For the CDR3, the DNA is TGTGCCAGCAGCTTGACAGGGGTGGGGAACACTGAAGCTTTCTTT. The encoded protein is CASSLTGVGNTEAFF.

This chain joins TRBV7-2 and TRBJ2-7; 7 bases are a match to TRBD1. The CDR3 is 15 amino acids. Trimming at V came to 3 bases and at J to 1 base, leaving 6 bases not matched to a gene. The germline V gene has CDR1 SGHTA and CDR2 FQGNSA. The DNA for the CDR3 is TGTGCCAGCAGCTTTCAGGGGGTGAGTTCCTACGAGCAGTACTTC. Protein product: CASSFQGVSSYEQYF.

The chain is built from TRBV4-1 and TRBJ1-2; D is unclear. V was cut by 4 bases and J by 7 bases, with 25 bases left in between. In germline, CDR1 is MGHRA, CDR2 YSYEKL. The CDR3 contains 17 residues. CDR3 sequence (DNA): TGCGCCAGCAGCCCCAAGGGAGAGTATGACTCGCTGAGTGGCTACACCTTC. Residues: CASSPKGEYDSLSGYTF.

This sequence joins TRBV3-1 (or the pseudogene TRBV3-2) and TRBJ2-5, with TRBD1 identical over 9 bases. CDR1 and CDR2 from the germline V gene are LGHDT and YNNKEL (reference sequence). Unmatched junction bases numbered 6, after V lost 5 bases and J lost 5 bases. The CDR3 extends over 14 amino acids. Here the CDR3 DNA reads TGTGCCAGCAGCGCCCACAGGGGGCGTGAGACCCAGTACTTC. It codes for CASSAHRGRETQYF.

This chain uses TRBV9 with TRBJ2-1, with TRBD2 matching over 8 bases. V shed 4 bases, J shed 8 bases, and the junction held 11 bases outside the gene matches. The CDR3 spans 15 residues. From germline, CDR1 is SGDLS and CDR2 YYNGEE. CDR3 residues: CASSPFPGLGYEQFF. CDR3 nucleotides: TGTGCCAGCAGCCCTTTCCCGGGACTAGGATATGAGCAGTTCTTC.

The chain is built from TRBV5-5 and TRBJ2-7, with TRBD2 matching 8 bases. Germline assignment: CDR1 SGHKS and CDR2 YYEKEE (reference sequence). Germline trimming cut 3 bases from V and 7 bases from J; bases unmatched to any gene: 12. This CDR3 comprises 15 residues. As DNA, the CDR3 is TGTGCCAGCAGCTCCCCTCTCCGGGGGGGGAGGGAGCAGTACTTC. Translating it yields CASSSPLRGGREQYF.

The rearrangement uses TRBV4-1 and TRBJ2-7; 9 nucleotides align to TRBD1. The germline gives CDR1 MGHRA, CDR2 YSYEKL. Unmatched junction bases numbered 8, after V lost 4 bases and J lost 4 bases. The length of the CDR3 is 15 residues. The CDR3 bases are TGCGCCAGCAGCCGAGAGGACAGGGGTCAATACGAGCAGTACTTC. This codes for CASSREDRGQYEQYF.

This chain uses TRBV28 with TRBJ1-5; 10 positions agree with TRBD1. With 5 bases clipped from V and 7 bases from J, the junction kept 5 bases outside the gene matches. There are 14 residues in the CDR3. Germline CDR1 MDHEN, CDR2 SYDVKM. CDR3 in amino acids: CASSLGQGIQPQHF. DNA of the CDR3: TGTGCCAGCAGTCTGGGACAGGGGATCCAGCCCCAGCATTTT.

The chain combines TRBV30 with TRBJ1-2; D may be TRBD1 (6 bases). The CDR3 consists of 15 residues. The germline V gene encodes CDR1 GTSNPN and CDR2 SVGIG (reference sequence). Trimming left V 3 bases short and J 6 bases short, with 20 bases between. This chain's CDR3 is CAWSLSTGNRNGYTF. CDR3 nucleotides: TGTGCCTGGAGCCTAAGCACAGGGAATCGGAATGGCTACACCTTC. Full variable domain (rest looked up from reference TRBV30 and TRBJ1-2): SQTIHQWPATLVQPVGSPLSLECTVEGTSNPNLYWYRQAAGRGLQLLFYSVGIGQISSEVPQNLSASRPQDRQFILSSKKLLLSDSGFYLCAWSLSTGNRNGYTFGSGTRLTVV.

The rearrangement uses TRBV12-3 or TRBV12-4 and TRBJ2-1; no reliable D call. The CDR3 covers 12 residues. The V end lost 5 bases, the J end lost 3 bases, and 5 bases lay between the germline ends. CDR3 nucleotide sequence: TGTGCCAGCAGTGAGGACTACAATGAGCAGTTCTTC. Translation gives CASSEDYNEQFF.

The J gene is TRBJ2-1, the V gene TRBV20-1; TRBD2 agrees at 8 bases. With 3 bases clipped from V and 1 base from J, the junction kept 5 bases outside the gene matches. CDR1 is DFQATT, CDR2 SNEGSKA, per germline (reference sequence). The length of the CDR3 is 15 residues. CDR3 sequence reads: CSASGAGVSYNEQFF. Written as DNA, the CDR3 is TGCAGTGCTAGTGGAGCGGGAGTTTCCTACAATGAGCAGTTCTTC.

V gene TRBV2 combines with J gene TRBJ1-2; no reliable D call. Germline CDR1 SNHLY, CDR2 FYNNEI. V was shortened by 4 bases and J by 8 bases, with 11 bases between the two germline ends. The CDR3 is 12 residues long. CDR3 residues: CASSAGSGGYTF. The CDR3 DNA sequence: TGTGCCAGCAGTGCCGGATCGGGGGGCTACACCTTC.

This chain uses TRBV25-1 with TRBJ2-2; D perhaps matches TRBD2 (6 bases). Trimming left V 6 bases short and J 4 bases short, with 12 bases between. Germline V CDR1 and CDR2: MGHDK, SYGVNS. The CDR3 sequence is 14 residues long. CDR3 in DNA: TGTGCCAGCAGGTTCAGCGGGCCCACCGGGGAGCTGTTTTTT. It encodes CASRFSGPTGELFF.

The CDR3 sequence is CASTPVRTPNTEAFF. For the CDR3, the DNA is TGTGCCAGCACCCCGGTCAGGACACCCAACACTGAAGCTTTCTTT. This rearrangement joins TRBV11-1 to TRBJ1-1; TRBD1 is a possible D gene (5 bases). The CDR3 length is 15 residues. Trimming stripped 7 bases from V and 2 bases from J, with 17 bases between. Per the germline V gene, CDR1 is SGHAT and CDR2 is FQDESV (reference sequence).

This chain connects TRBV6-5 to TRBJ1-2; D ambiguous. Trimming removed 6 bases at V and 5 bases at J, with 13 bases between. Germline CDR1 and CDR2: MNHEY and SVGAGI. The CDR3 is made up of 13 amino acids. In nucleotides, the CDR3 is TGTGCCAGCAGCCAGCGGTCTCGGTATGGCTACACCTTC. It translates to CASSQRSRYGYTF.

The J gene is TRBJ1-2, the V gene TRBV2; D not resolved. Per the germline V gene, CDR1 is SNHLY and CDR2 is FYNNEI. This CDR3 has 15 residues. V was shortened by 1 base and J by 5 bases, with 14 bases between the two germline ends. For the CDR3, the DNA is TGTGCCAGCAGTGAAGTGAGGGCCGGACTTTATGGCTACACCTTC. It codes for CASSEVRAGLYGYTF. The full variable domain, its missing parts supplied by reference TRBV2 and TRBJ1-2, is EPEVTQTPSHQVTQMGQEVILRCVPISNHLYFYWYRQILGQKVEFLVSFYNNEISEKSEIFDDQFSVERPDGSNFTLKIRSTKLEDSAMYFCASSEVRAGLYGYTFGSGTRLTVV.

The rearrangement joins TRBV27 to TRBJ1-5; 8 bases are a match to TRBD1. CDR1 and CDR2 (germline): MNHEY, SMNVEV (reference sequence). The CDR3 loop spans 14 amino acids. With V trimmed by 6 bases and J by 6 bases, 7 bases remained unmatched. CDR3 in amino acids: CASRSTGGSQPQHF. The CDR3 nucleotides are TGTGCCAGCAGATCCACAGGGGGTTCTCAGCCCCAGCATTTT.

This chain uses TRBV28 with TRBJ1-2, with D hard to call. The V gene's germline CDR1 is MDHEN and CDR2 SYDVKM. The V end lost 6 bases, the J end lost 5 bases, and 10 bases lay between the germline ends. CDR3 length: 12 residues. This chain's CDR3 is CASRISGYGYTF. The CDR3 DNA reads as TGTGCCAGCAGGATTTCAGGTTATGGCTACACCTTC.